The 13 T cell receptor beta chains listed next were all sequenced from one sample in a study of OX40 agonist ivuxolimab in advanced cancers. The assay was immunoSEQ multiplex PCR, and TCRdb's table has in-frame clones only and misses some. Here the sample spans about 72,000 clones, around 91% being singletons. This sample comprised CD4+ or CD8+ T cells sorted from blood, obtained in a trial of the OX40 agonist ivuxolimab. The receptors derive from an adult with an advanced solid tumor such as melanoma, head and neck, liver or kidney cancer.

The gene calls are TRBV25-1 and TRBJ2-7; 8 nucleotides align to TRBD1. Germline CDR1 is MGHDK and CDR2 is SYGVNS. Losses at the gene ends were 6 bases for V and 4 bases for J; bases not matched to a gene: 5. The CDR3 is made up of 13 amino acids. Here the CDR3 reads CASRGQALYEQYF. Written as DNA, the CDR3 is TGTGCCAGCAGGGGACAGGCTTTGTACGAGCAGTACTTC.

This clone was counted a few times. The CDR3 sequence is CASSVQTSYNSPLHF. DNA of the CDR3: TGTGCCAGCAGTGTACAGACCTCCTATAATTCACCCCTCCACTTT. V usage is TRBV6-1 and J usage is TRBJ1-6, with D unclear. CDR3 size: 15 residues. CDR1 MNHNS and CDR2 SASEGT come from the germline V gene. V was clipped by 4 bases and J by 0 bases, with 7 bases between them.

This chain joins TRBV9 and TRBJ1-5, with 11 bases fitting TRBD1. From germline, CDR1 is SGDLS and CDR2 YYNGEE. The length of the CDR3 is 15 residues. The trim removed 3 bases at V and 6 bases at J, leaving 5 bases unmatched. This CDR3 is CASSAGTGGGQPQHF. The CDR3, as DNA: TGTGCCAGCAGCGCAGGGACAGGGGGAGGTCAGCCCCAGCATTTT. Variable domain in full (rest from reference TRBV9 and TRBJ1-5): DSGVTQTPKHLITATGQRVTLRCSPRSGDLSVYWYQQSLDQGLQFLIQYYNGEERAKGNILERFSAQQFPDLHSELNLSSLELGDSALYFCASSAGTGGGQPQHFGDGTRLSIL.

This chain uses TRBV10-2 with TRBJ2-3; maybe TRBD2 (5 bases). V was shortened by 10 bases and J by 0 bases, with 20 bases between the two germline ends. The CDR3 totals 16 residues. Germline-derived CDR1 and CDR2 are WSHSY and SAAADI. CDR3 nucleotides: TGCGCCATTCATAGGGCAATAACGGGAAGCACAGATACGCAGTATTTT. This gives the protein CAIHRAITGSTDTQYF.

The chain couples TRBV12-5 to TRBJ2-7; D is tentatively TRBD1 or TRBD2 (5 bases each). There are 11 residues in the CDR3. Germline assignment: CDR1 LGHNT and CDR2 FRNRAP. V lost 9 bases and J 4 bases, leaving 10 bases between the germline ends. The CDR3 sequence is CASMGEYEQYF. CDR3 sequence (DNA): TGTGCTAGCATGGGGGAATACGAGCAGTACTTC.

This chain uses TRBV30 with TRBJ1-2; unclear D gene. The length of the CDR3 is 12 residues. V gave up 3 bases and J gave up 8 bases, with 13 bases separating them. The germline CDR1 and CDR2 sequences are GTSNPN and SVGIG (reference sequence). In DNA, the CDR3 is TGTGCCTGGAGACACGACCGAGGCGGCTACACCTTC. Its protein product is CAWRHDRGGYTF.

The chain joins TRBV5-1 to TRBJ2-3; no firm D call. The CDR3 consists of 15 residues. Germline loops: CDR1 SGHRS, CDR2 YFSETQ. The V end lost 0 bases, the J end lost 1 base, and 9 bases lay between the germline ends. CDR3 nucleotides: TGCGCCAGCAGCTTGGGCGACCGCCGCACAGATACGCAGTATTTT. Residues: CASSLGDRRTDTQYF.

This clone has just a few counts. This sequence joins TRBV2 and TRBJ1-5; D is unclear. Germline assignment: CDR1 SNHLY and CDR2 FYNNEI. The CDR3 extends over 13 amino acids. Trimming took off 8 bases at V and 6 bases at J, with 14 bases between the two ends. The CDR3 DNA follows: TGTGCCAGCGGTCAAGGGCCGGGTCAGCCCCAGCATTTT. Protein sequence: CASGQGPGQPQHF.

In its sample, this clone was seen once. V and J are TRBV6-1 and TRBJ1-5; D is unresolved. Germline lookup yields CDR1 MNHNS and CDR2 SASEGT. Trimming removed 7 bases at V and 7 bases at J, with 14 bases between. The CDR3 is 13 amino acids. CDR3 sequence: CASKSQIGQPQHF. The DNA of the CDR3 is TGTGCCAGCAAGTCGCAGATAGGACAGCCCCAGCATTTT.

CDR3 protein: CATTGLGSQPQHF. The CDR3 region has the DNA TGTGCCACTACAGGGTTGGGGAGTCAGCCCCAGCATTTT. The V gene is TRBV7-9, the J gene TRBJ1-5; possibly TRBD1 for D (6 bases). Trimming left V 10 bases short and J 6 bases short, with 16 bases between. The CDR3 sequence is 13 residues long. CDR1 SEHNR and CDR2 FQNEAQ come from the germline V gene (reference sequence). Complete variable domain (other parts from reference TRBV7-9 and TRBJ1-5): DTGVSQNPRHKITKRGQNVTFRCDPISEHNRLYWYRQTLGQGPEFLTYFQNEAQLEKSRLLSDRFSAERPKGSFSTLEIQRTEQGDSAMYLCATTGLGSQPQHFGDGTRLSIL.

The chain is built from TRBV2 and TRBJ1-1; 7 bases are a match to TRBD1. This CDR3 has 14 amino acids. V lost 4 bases to trimming and J lost 8 bases; unmatched junction nucleotides: 10. CDR1 and CDR2 from the germline V gene are SNHLY and FYNNEI. The CDR3 protein is CASSGETGIGEAFF. CDR3 sequence (DNA): TGTGCCAGCAGTGGGGAGACAGGGATCGGCGAAGCTTTCTTT. Looking up the rest from reference TRBV2 and TRBJ1-1 gives the full variable domain: EPEVTQTPSHQVTQMGQEVILRCVPISNHLYFYWYRQILGQKVEFLVSFYNNEISEKSEIFDDQFSVERPDGSNFTLKIRSTKLEDSAMYFCASSGETGIGEAFFGQGTRLTVV.

This clone came up once. The rearrangement uses TRBV7-9 and TRBJ1-1; no firm D call. V lost 4 bases and J lost 1, with 10 bases in between. Germline CDR1 SEHNR, CDR2 FQNEAQ (reference sequence). The CDR3 has 14 residues. This CDR3 is CASSSQSANTEAFF. The CDR3 nucleotides read TGTGCCAGCAGCTCCCAGTCGGCGAACACTGAAGCTTTCTTT.

The V and J genes are TRBV10-3 and TRBJ2-1; TRBD1 aligns across 11 bases. Per germline, CDR1 ENHRY and CDR2 SYGVKD. The CDR3 length is 14 residues. J was trimmed by 7 bases and V by 9 bases; bases with no gene match: 8. The CDR3 bases are TGTGCCATAGGTACCGGGACAGGGGGAAATGAGCAGTTCTTC. It encodes CAIGTGTGGNEQFF.